These T cell receptor beta chains were read from a single sample in a study of blood T cells in healthy people across ages. TCRdb ran MiXCR on the 5' RACE reads and lists one entry per CDR3 protein. The data hold 1.5 million to 2 million distinct CDR3 sequences, with approximately 50% observed a single time. The specimen was blood. Receptor source: a woman between 40 and 55 years old in good health. The CDR3 runs from the conserved cysteine through the conserved F or W. The D gene is left open where the match is weak. Rows may omit the clone size; those that give it use once, few, many or a size class.

j_gene: TRBJ1-5; v_gene: TRBV12-3/TRBV12-4; d_gene: -; abundance: -; CDR3aa: CASRLSPNQPQHF; CDR3nt: TGTGCCAGCAGATTGTCCCCGAATCAGCCCCAGCATTTT
j_gene: TRBJ1-2; v_gene: TRBV3-1; d_gene: -; abundance: -; CDR3aa: CASSQVNGGGSYGYTF; CDR3nt: TGTGCCAGCAGCCAAGTCAATGGCGGGGGGTCCTATGGCTACACCTTC
j_gene: TRBJ2-5; v_gene: TRBV4-3; d_gene: TRBD2; abundance: few; CDR3aa: CASSRTPGLACRETQYF; CDR3nt: TGCGCCAGCAGCCGGACCCCGGGACTAGCTTGCCGGGAGACCCAGTACTTC
j_gene: TRBJ2-4; v_gene: TRBV28; d_gene: -; abundance: few; CDR3aa: CASSWGQGGENIQYF; CDR3nt: TGTGCCAGCAGTTGGGGGCAGGGTGGGGAAAACATTCAGTACTTC
j_gene: TRBJ2-1; v_gene: TRBV27; d_gene: TRBD1; abundance: -; CDR3aa: CASSADRGRFSYNEQFF; CDR3nt: TGTGCCAGCAGCGCTGACAGGGGAAGATTCTCCTACAATGAGCAGTTCTTC
j_gene: TRBJ1-2; v_gene: TRBV29-1; d_gene: -; abundance: once; CDR3aa: CSVVRQTDYGYTF; CDR3nt: TGCAGCGTCGTCAGGCAGACAGACTATGGCTACACCTTC
j_gene: TRBJ2-3; v_gene: TRBV7-9; d_gene: -; abundance: few; CDR3aa: CASSPRPQGTDTQYF; CDR3nt: TGTGCCAGCAGCCCTCGGCCCCAAGGGACAGATACGCAGTATTTT
j_gene: TRBJ2-5; v_gene: TRBV14; d_gene: -; abundance: -; CDR3aa: CASSLVGTRQETQYF; CDR3nt: TGTGCCAGCAGCCTTGTTGGGACCCGACAAGAGACCCAGTACTTC
j_gene: TRBJ2-3; v_gene: TRBV9; d_gene: -; abundance: few; CDR3aa: CASSTTPNTHTDTQYF; CDR3nt: TGTGCCAGCAGCACAACCCCGAACACACACACAGATACGCAGTATTTT
j_gene: TRBJ1-6; v_gene: TRBV4-3; d_gene: TRBD1; abundance: -; CDR3aa: CASSRVMGQVLNSPLHF; CDR3nt: TGCGCCAGCAGCCGAGTGATGGGACAGGTCCTTAATTCACCCCTCCACTTT
j_gene: TRBJ2-5; v_gene: TRBV7-2; d_gene: -; abundance: -; CDR3aa: CASSLQGPGATQYF; CDR3nt: TGTGCCAGCAGCTTACAGGGTCCAGGGGCGACCCAGTACTTC
j_gene: TRBJ2-3; v_gene: TRBV6-2/TRBV6-3; d_gene: TRBD1; abundance: -; CDR3aa: CASSYPTGDDTQYF; CDR3nt: TGTGCCAGCAGTTACCCAACAGGGGACGATACGCAGTATTTT
j_gene: TRBJ2-1; v_gene: TRBV7-3; d_gene: TRBD2; abundance: -; CDR3aa: CASSPRLAGTNNEQFF; CDR3nt: TGTGCCAGCAGCCCCCGTCTAGCGGGGACAAACAATGAGCAGTTCTTC
j_gene: TRBJ1-2; v_gene: TRBV4-3; d_gene: -; abundance: -; CDR3aa: CASSQEGRAGYGYTF; CDR3nt: TGCGCCAGCAGCCAAGAAGGTCGTGCGGGCTATGGCTACACCTTC
j_gene: TRBJ2-1; v_gene: TRBV5-1; d_gene: TRBD1; abundance: few; CDR3aa: CASRDETGQSYNEQFF; CDR3nt: TGCGCCAGCAGGGATGAAACGGGACAGTCCTACAATGAGCAGTTCTTC
j_gene: TRBJ1-1; v_gene: TRBV5-1; d_gene: TRBD1; abundance: -; CDR3aa: CASSRGDSEKEAFF; CDR3nt: TGCGCCAGCAGCCGCGGGGACAGCGAGAAAGAAGCTTTCTTT
j_gene: TRBJ2-1; v_gene: TRBV5-1; d_gene: -; abundance: many; CDR3aa: CASSFGQAYNEQFF; CDR3nt: TGCGCCAGCAGCTTTGGCCAGGCTTACAATGAGCAGTTCTTC
j_gene: TRBJ2-7; v_gene: TRBV7-2; d_gene: -; abundance: few; CDR3aa: CASSFYAKGRSSSSYEQYF; CDR3nt: TGTGCCAGCAGCTTTTACGCAAAGGGCCGATCATCTAGCTCCTACGAGCAGTACTTC
j_gene: TRBJ1-1; v_gene: TRBV12-3/TRBV12-4; d_gene: -; abundance: -; CDR3aa: CASSFLDRSDAEAFF; CDR3nt: TGTGCCAGCAGTTTCCTAGACCGTTCGGACGCTGAAGCTTTCTTT
j_gene: TRBJ1-2; v_gene: TRBV6-5; d_gene: -; abundance: once; CDR3aa: CASSYRAGEGYGYTF; CDR3nt: TGTGCCAGCAGTTACCGGGCAGGGGAGGGGTATGGCTACACCTTC
j_gene: TRBJ2-6; v_gene: TRBV4-1; d_gene: -; abundance: -; CDR3aa: CASSRTTGNPSGANVLTF; CDR3nt: TGCGCCAGCAGCCGTACAACAGGGAATCCCTCTGGGGCCAACGTCCTGACTTTC
j_gene: TRBJ2-4; v_gene: TRBV4-3; d_gene: TRBD2; abundance: -; CDR3aa: CASSLGTSGHQYF; CDR3nt: TGCGCCAGCAGCCTAGGGACTAGCGGCCACCAGTACTTC
j_gene: TRBJ2-1; v_gene: TRBV15; d_gene: -; abundance: -; CDR3aa: CATWDSETSYNEQFF; CDR3nt: TGTGCCACCTGGGACTCAGAGACTAGTTACAATGAGCAGTTCTTC
j_gene: TRBJ2-5; v_gene: TRBV2; d_gene: -; abundance: -; CDR3aa: CASSVGQLETQYF; CDR3nt: TGTGCCAGCAGTGTCGGCCAGCTTGAGACCCAGTACTTC
j_gene: TRBJ2-1; v_gene: TRBV3-1; d_gene: TRBD2; abundance: -; CDR3aa: CASSQVGTSGGMFNEQFF; CDR3nt: TGTGCCAGCAGCCAAGTGGGGACTAGCGGGGGAATGTTTAATGAGCAGTTCTTC
j_gene: TRBJ2-5; v_gene: TRBV6-2/TRBV6-3; d_gene: -; abundance: few; CDR3aa: CASSYHGRGRQETQYF; CDR3nt: TGTGCCAGCAGTTATCATGGCAGGGGTCGCCAAGAGACCCAGTACTTC
j_gene: TRBJ2-1; v_gene: TRBV7-9; d_gene: -; abundance: -; CDR3aa: CASSLIGQSLRNEQFF; CDR3nt: TGTGCCAGCAGCTTAATAGGCCAGTCGTTGAGGAATGAGCAGTTCTTC
j_gene: TRBJ2-7; v_gene: TRBV20-1; d_gene: TRBD2; abundance: -; CDR3aa: CSASRTSGYEQYF; CDR3nt: TGCAGTGCTAGCCGGACTAGCGGCTACGAGCAGTACTTC
j_gene: TRBJ2-3; v_gene: TRBV12-3/TRBV12-4; d_gene: -; abundance: -; CDR3aa: CASTRRAHTDTQYF; CDR3nt: TGTGCCAGCACGCGCAGAGCCCACACAGATACGCAGTATTTT
j_gene: TRBJ2-7; v_gene: TRBV6-2/TRBV6-3; d_gene: TRBD1; abundance: few; CDR3aa: CASRSGTELYEQYF; CDR3nt: TGTGCCAGCAGGTCCGGGACAGAGCTCTACGAGCAGTACTTC
j_gene: TRBJ2-5; v_gene: TRBV7-9; d_gene: TRBD2; abundance: -; CDR3aa: CASSSGTSGGAMNIQYF; CDR3nt: TGTGCCAGCAGCTCCGGGACTAGCGGGGGGGCGATGAATATTCAGTACTTC
j_gene: TRBJ2-2; v_gene: TRBV4-3; d_gene: TRBD1; abundance: -; CDR3aa: CASSQDGQVAGELFF; CDR3nt: TGCGCCAGCAGCCAAGACGGACAGGTCGCCGGGGAGCTGTTTTTT
j_gene: TRBJ1-1; v_gene: TRBV5-6; d_gene: -; abundance: -; CDR3aa: CASSQGSPLLAFF; CDR3nt: TGTGCCAGCAGCCAGGGGTCTCCGCTGTTAGCTTTCTTT
j_gene: TRBJ2-3; v_gene: TRBV20-1; d_gene: TRBD1; abundance: -; CDR3aa: CSAYQVEQGFSDTQYF; CDR3nt: TGCAGTGCGTACCAAGTGGAACAGGGGTTTTCGGATACGCAGTATTTT
j_gene: TRBJ2-2; v_gene: TRBV20-1; d_gene: -; abundance: few; CDR3aa: CSARAYRTHTGELFF; CDR3nt: TGCAGTGCTAGAGCCTACCGGACTCACACCGGGGAGCTGTTTTTT
j_gene: TRBJ1-2; v_gene: TRBV3-1; d_gene: -; abundance: -; CDR3aa: CASSPTWGAGGYTF; CDR3nt: TGTGCCAGCAGCCCCACCTGGGGGGCAGGTGGCTACACCTTC
j_gene: TRBJ2-1; v_gene: TRBV20-1; d_gene: TRBD1; abundance: few; CDR3aa: CSASGGWSSYNEQFF; CDR3nt: TGCAGTGCTTCAGGGGGCTGGAGCTCCTACAATGAGCAGTTCTTC
j_gene: TRBJ2-7; v_gene: TRBV4-3; d_gene: -; abundance: few; CDR3aa: CASSQEGDYEQYF; CDR3nt: TGCGCCAGCAGCCAAGAGGGGGACTACGAGCAGTACTTC
j_gene: TRBJ2-5; v_gene: TRBV5-1; d_gene: -; abundance: -; CDR3aa: CASSLKQGPETQYF; CDR3nt: TGCGCCAGCAGCTTAAAACAGGGACCAGAGACCCAGTACTTC
j_gene: TRBJ1-6; v_gene: TRBV6-1; d_gene: -; abundance: few; CDR3aa: CASSETGARNSPLHF; CDR3nt: TGTGCCAGCAGTGAAACGGGGGCGCGGAATTCACCCCTCCACTTT
j_gene: TRBJ1-1; v_gene: TRBV6-2/TRBV6-3; d_gene: -; abundance: -; CDR3aa: CASSLPGIVWNTEAFF; CDR3nt: TGTGCCAGCAGTTTACCAGGGATAGTATGGAACACTGAAGCTTTCTTT
j_gene: TRBJ2-1; v_gene: TRBV6-2/TRBV6-3; d_gene: -; abundance: -; CDR3aa: CASSYSTEQGVNEQFF; CDR3nt: TGTGCCAGCAGTTACTCTACCGAACAGGGTGTAAATGAGCAGTTCTTC
j_gene: TRBJ1-5; v_gene: TRBV4-2; d_gene: TRBD1; abundance: few; CDR3aa: CASSRTGQGAGGPQHF; CDR3nt: TGTGCCAGCAGCCGCACGGGACAGGGGGCGGGAGGGCCCCAGCATTTT